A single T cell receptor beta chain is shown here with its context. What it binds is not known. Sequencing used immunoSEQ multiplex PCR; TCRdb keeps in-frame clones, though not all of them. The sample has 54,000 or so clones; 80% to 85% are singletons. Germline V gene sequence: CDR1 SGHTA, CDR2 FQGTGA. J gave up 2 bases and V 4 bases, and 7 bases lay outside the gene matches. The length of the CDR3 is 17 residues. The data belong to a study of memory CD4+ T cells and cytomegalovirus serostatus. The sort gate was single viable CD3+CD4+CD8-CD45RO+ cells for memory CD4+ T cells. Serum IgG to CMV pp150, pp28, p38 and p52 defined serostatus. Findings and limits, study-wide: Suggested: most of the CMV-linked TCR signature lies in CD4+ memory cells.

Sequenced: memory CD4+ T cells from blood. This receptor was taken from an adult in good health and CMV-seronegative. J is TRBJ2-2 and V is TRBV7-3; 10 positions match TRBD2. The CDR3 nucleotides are TGTGCCAGCAGCTCTTCTAGCGGGAGTGGCAACACCGGGGAGCTGTTTTTT. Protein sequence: CASSSSSGSGNTGELFF.